Below, 3 T cell receptor beta chains from the same sample are listed, as sequenced in a study of identical twins. Each CDR3 protein gets one entry after TCRdb re-called the 5' RACE reads with MiXCR. The top ten clones hold about 0.27% of a sample with roughly 1,500,000 distinct CDR3 sequences, around 33% of them seen once. The source material was cord blood. The receptors shown here come from a newborn girl in good health.

The table lists this clonotype with a few counts. The V call is TRBV5-1, the J call TRBJ2-7; 11 bases agree with TRBD2. J was trimmed by 7 bases and V by 2 bases; bases with no gene match: 11. Germline values: CDR1 SGHRS, CDR2 YFSETQ. The CDR3 length is 16 residues. CDR3 in amino acids: CASSLTGTSGGSEQYF. Here the CDR3 DNA reads TGCGCCAGCAGCTTAACCGGGACTAGCGGCGGTTCGGAGCAGTACTTC.

This clonotype occurred once. At one boundary the junction diverges from the germline segment, which might be a read error. This sequence joins TRBV20-1 and TRBJ1-2, with D possibly matching TRBD1 (5 bases). Germline CDR1 is DFQATT and CDR2 is SNEGSKA (reference sequence). CDR3 length: 13 residues. CDR3 sequence reads: CSPPLGANYGHTF. The CDR3 coding sequence is TGCAGCCCCCCACTTGGGGCTAACTATGGCCACACCTTC.

CDR3 coding DNA: TGTGCCAGCTCACCAAAACCGGACACGGCTTATCTGTGGTCCCAGTACTTC. This codes for CASSPKPDTAYLWSQYF. The V and J genes are TRBV18 and TRBJ2-5, with D perhaps TRBD1 (5 bases). The CDR3 consists of 17 residues. Trimming left V 2 bases short and J 9 bases short, with 25 bases between. Germline V gives CDR1 KGHSH, CDR2 LQKENI. The whole variable domain, remainder taken from reference TRBV18 and TRBJ2-5, is NAGVMQNPRHLVRRRGQEARLRCSPMKGHSHVYWYRQLPEEGLKFMVYLQKENIIDESGMPKERFSAEFPKEGPSILRIQQVVRGDSAAYFCASSPKPDTAYLWSQYFGPGTRLLVL.